This T cell receptor beta chain was identified in a study of T cells in localized non-small cell lung cancer. Between the trimmed V and J ends, which lost 1 base and 10 bases, there was a span of 16 bases. In germline, CDR1 is MNHEY, CDR2 SMNVEV (reference sequence). The CDR3 consists of 14 residues. Regarding this clone: As yet, its antigen is unknown.

The method was immunoSEQ multiplex PCR; TCRdb's version includes in-frame clones alone and lacks a portion of them. The data show some 20,000 clones, around 90% seen once. Study-level findings and limits: Turning up in adjacent lung were a median approximately 57 of the top 100 tumor clones.

The sequences come from peripheral blood, collected before any cancer treatment. V is TRBV27 and J is TRBJ1-2, with D maybe TRBD1 (5 bases). The receptor comes from a woman aged 35-75 years with stage I lung adenocarcinoma. The CDR3 sequence is CASSLWGGSRNYTF. DNA for the CDR3: TGTGCCAGCAGTTTATGGGGGGGTTCTAGGAACTACACCTTC.